A selection of T cell receptor beta chains follows, all from one sample in a study of cytomegalovirus exposure and HLA in healthy donors. Here immunoSEQ multiplex PCR was the method, and the copy in TCRdb shows in-frame clones only, minus some. This table has 80,000 to 100,000 clones, around 77% appearing once. Sequenced: PBMCs. The receptors originated from a man aged 35-49 years in good health and CMV-seronegative. CDR3s include the opening cysteine and the closing phenylalanine or tryptophan. A D gene is named only where the DNA matches it firmly. Clone size is given for some rows only: seen once, a few or many times, or a class if the clone is expanded.

v_call: TRBV5-8; clone_size: -; j_call: TRBJ2-4; d_call: -; cdr3_aa: CASSLGQTKNIQYF; cdr3_nt: TGTGCCAGCAGCTTGGGACAAACCAAAAACATTCAGTACTTC
v_call: TRBV21-1; clone_size: -; j_call: TRBJ1-5; d_call: -; cdr3_aa: CASSKVKRGNQPRHF; cdr3_nt: TGTGCCAGCAGCAAAGTCAAAAGGGGGAATCAGCCCCGGCATTTT
v_call: TRBV30; clone_size: -; j_call: TRBJ2-7; d_call: -; cdr3_aa: CACAEQYF; cdr3_nt: TGTGCCTGTGCGGAGCAGTACTTC
v_call: TRBV5-1; clone_size: -; j_call: TRBJ1-4; d_call: TRBD1; cdr3_aa: CASSLEGQGFEKLFF; cdr3_nt: TGCGCCAGCAGCTTGGAGGGACAGGGATTCGAAAAACTGTTTTTT
v_call: TRBV10-3; clone_size: -; j_call: TRBJ2-2; d_call: -; cdr3_aa: CAISEDSVTGELFF; cdr3_nt: TGTGCCATCAGTGAAGATTCGGTCACCGGGGAGCTGTTTTTT
v_call: TRBV6-5; clone_size: -; j_call: TRBJ2-5; d_call: -; cdr3_aa: CASSYARGTGETQYF; cdr3_nt: TGTGCCAGCAGTTACGCCAGGGGCACAGGAGAGACCCAGTACTTC
v_call: TRBV6-1; clone_size: few; j_call: TRBJ1-1; d_call: TRBD1; cdr3_aa: CASSEWGQSNTEAFF; cdr3_nt: TGTGCCAGCAGTGAATGGGGACAGTCGAACACTGAAGCTTTCTTT
v_call: TRBV5-8; clone_size: few; j_call: TRBJ2-3; d_call: TRBD1; cdr3_aa: CASSPRTGTDTQYF; cdr3_nt: TGTGCCAGCAGCCCAAGGACAGGTACAGATACGCAGTATTTT
v_call: TRBV7-9; clone_size: -; j_call: TRBJ1-1; d_call: TRBD1; cdr3_aa: CASSSFKGASEAFF; cdr3_nt: TGTGCCAGCAGCTCATTCAAGGGGGCGAGTGAAGCTTTCTTT
v_call: TRBV19; clone_size: few; j_call: TRBJ1-1; d_call: TRBD1; cdr3_aa: CASSTTGANTEAFF; cdr3_nt: TGTGCCAGTAGTACGACAGGGGCGAACACTGAAGCTTTCTTT
v_call: TRBV15; clone_size: -; j_call: TRBJ2-1; d_call: TRBD2; cdr3_aa: CATSRDRGEGQFF; cdr3_nt: TGTGCCACCAGCAGAGATCGGGGGGAGGGGCAGTTCTTC
v_call: TRBV29-1; clone_size: -; j_call: TRBJ2-7; d_call: -; cdr3_aa: CSVDVVNEQYF; cdr3_nt: TGCAGCGTTGATGTCGTAAACGAGCAGTACTTC
v_call: TRBV6-6; clone_size: few; j_call: TRBJ2-7; d_call: TRBD1; cdr3_aa: CASDSLAGGYEQYF; cdr3_nt: TGTGCCAGCGACTCCTTGGCAGGGGGCTACGAGCAGTACTTC
v_call: TRBV6-4; clone_size: -; j_call: TRBJ2-3; d_call: -; cdr3_aa: CASSRTTTDTQYF; cdr3_nt: TGTGCCAGCAGTCGGACTACCACAGATACGCAGTATTTT
v_call: TRBV7-9; clone_size: -; j_call: TRBJ2-5; d_call: -; cdr3_aa: CASSLWAGAEETQYF; cdr3_nt: TGTGCCAGCAGCTTATGGGCAGGGGCTGAAGAGACCCAGTACTTC
v_call: TRBV10-2; clone_size: -; j_call: TRBJ2-3; d_call: TRBD1; cdr3_aa: CASSAEGPGQGSDTQYF; cdr3_nt: TGCGCCAGCAGTGCTGAGGGTCCGGGACAGGGGTCAGATACGCAGTATTTT
v_call: TRBV7-2; clone_size: few; j_call: TRBJ2-7; d_call: TRBD1; cdr3_aa: CASSRGQGREQYF; cdr3_nt: TGTGCCAGCAGCCGAGGACAGGGTCGAGAGCAGTACTTC
v_call: TRBV5-6; clone_size: -; j_call: TRBJ2-1; d_call: -; cdr3_aa: CASSLETGGSYNEQFF; cdr3_nt: TGTGCCAGCAGCTTAGAGACAGGCGGCTCCTACAATGAGCAGTTCTTC
v_call: TRBV2; clone_size: few; j_call: TRBJ1-6; d_call: -; cdr3_aa: CASSGQGNSPLHF; cdr3_nt: TGTGCCAGCAGTGGTCAGGGCAATTCACCCCTCCACTTT
v_call: TRBV29-1; clone_size: -; j_call: TRBJ2-3; d_call: -; cdr3_aa: CSVDPGDTQYF; cdr3_nt: TGCAGCGTTGACCCCGGGGATACGCAGTATTTT
v_call: TRBV2; clone_size: few; j_call: TRBJ1-4; d_call: TRBD1; cdr3_aa: CASSPDRGNEKLFF; cdr3_nt: TGTGCCAGCAGCCCGGACAGGGGGAATGAAAAACTGTTTTTT
v_call: TRBV5-6; clone_size: few; j_call: TRBJ1-4; d_call: -; cdr3_aa: CASTLTVTVGTNEKLFF; cdr3_nt: TGTGCCAGCACCCTCACAGTAACAGTTGGAACTAATGAAAAACTGTTTTTT
v_call: TRBV11-2; clone_size: -; j_call: TRBJ2-7; d_call: -; cdr3_aa: CASSLITAYEQYF; cdr3_nt: TGTGCCAGCAGCTTAATAACAGCTTACGAGCAGTACTTC
v_call: TRBV28; clone_size: few; j_call: TRBJ2-1; d_call: TRBD1; cdr3_aa: CASSHDRGGDEQFF; cdr3_nt: TGTGCCAGCAGCCATGACAGGGGGGGGGATGAGCAGTTCTTC
v_call: TRBV5-4; clone_size: -; j_call: TRBJ2-1; d_call: -; cdr3_aa: CASSLGGAPGNEQFF; cdr3_nt: TGTGCCAGCAGCTTGGGTGGGGCCCCAGGGAATGAGCAGTTCTTC
v_call: TRBV10-3; clone_size: -; j_call: TRBJ2-4; d_call: TRBD2; cdr3_aa: CAISPSGGAVKNIQYF; cdr3_nt: TGTGCCATCAGTCCCAGCGGGGGGGCGGTCAAAAACATTCAGTACTTC
v_call: TRBV7-2; clone_size: -; j_call: TRBJ2-2; d_call: -; cdr3_aa: CASNLPGNRELFF; cdr3_nt: TGTGCCAGCAACCTCCCAGGGAACCGGGAGCTGTTTTTT
v_call: TRBV10-3; clone_size: few; j_call: TRBJ2-3; d_call: -; cdr3_aa: CAISSGTSVTDTQYF; cdr3_nt: TGTGCCATCAGTTCCGGGACTTCCGTAACAGATACGCAGTATTTT
v_call: TRBV6-1; clone_size: -; j_call: TRBJ1-2; d_call: -; cdr3_aa: CASSEEFYGYTF; cdr3_nt: TGTGCCAGCAGTGAGGAGTTCTATGGCTACACCTTC
v_call: TRBV6-4; clone_size: few; j_call: TRBJ2-3; d_call: TRBD2; cdr3_aa: CASSESSGSTDTQYF; cdr3_nt: TGTGCCAGCAGTGAGAGTAGCGGGAGCACAGATACGCAGTATTTT
v_call: TRBV6-4; clone_size: -; j_call: TRBJ1-1; d_call: TRBD1; cdr3_aa: CASSDTTGGFSAMNTEAFF; cdr3_nt: TGTGCCAGCAGTGATACAACAGGGGGCTTCTCCGCGATGAACACTGAAGCTTTCTTT
v_call: TRBV10-3; clone_size: -; j_call: TRBJ1-6; d_call: -; cdr3_aa: CAINRDTDSPLHF; cdr3_nt: TGTGCCATAAACCGGGACACAGATTCACCCCTCCACTTT
v_call: TRBV7-2; clone_size: once; j_call: TRBJ1-5; d_call: -; cdr3_aa: CASSLRAGAQPQHF; cdr3_nt: TGTGCCAGCAGCTTAAGAGCAGGGGCGCAGCCCCAGCATTTT
v_call: TRBV15; clone_size: -; j_call: TRBJ2-7; d_call: TRBD1; cdr3_aa: CATSRRDSLTYEQYF; cdr3_nt: TGTGCCACCAGCAGGAGGGACAGCCTAACCTACGAGCAGTACTTC
v_call: TRBV5-1; clone_size: -; j_call: TRBJ2-5; d_call: TRBD1; cdr3_aa: CASSPLRTSGTGEGETQYF; cdr3_nt: TGCGCCAGCAGCCCCCTCCGAACTTCCGGGACAGGGGAGGGGGAGACCCAGTACTTC
v_call: TRBV6-1; clone_size: -; j_call: TRBJ2-7; d_call: -; cdr3_aa: CASSVQDSYEQYF; cdr3_nt: TGTGCCAGCAGTGTCCAGGACTCCTACGAGCAGTACTTC
v_call: TRBV6-5; clone_size: -; j_call: TRBJ2-2; d_call: -; cdr3_aa: CASSYNEGELFF; cdr3_nt: TGTGCCAGCAGTTACAATGAGGGGGAGCTGTTTTTT
v_call: TRBV5-4; clone_size: -; j_call: TRBJ1-4; d_call: TRBD1; cdr3_aa: CASSLGTGVNEKLFF; cdr3_nt: TGTGCCAGCAGCTTAGGGACAGGTGTTAATGAAAAACTGTTTTTT
v_call: TRBV5-1; clone_size: -; j_call: TRBJ2-5; d_call: -; cdr3_aa: CASSQGGTQETQYF; cdr3_nt: TGCGCCAGCAGTCAAGGGGGTACCCAAGAGACCCAGTACTTC
v_call: TRBV29-1; clone_size: -; j_call: TRBJ1-1; d_call: -; cdr3_aa: CSVVKGQYTEAFF; cdr3_nt: TGCAGCGTTGTGAAAGGACAGTACACTGAAGCTTTCTTT
v_call: TRBV6-1; clone_size: -; j_call: TRBJ1-5; d_call: -; cdr3_aa: CASSESQGPNQPQHF; cdr3_nt: TGTGCCAGCAGTGAATCACAGGGCCCCAATCAGCCCCAGCATTTT